This TCR beta chain was sequenced for a study of Graves' ophthalmopathy and Graves' hyperthyroidism. Clinical symptoms, serum thyroxine, TRAb, thyroid ultrasound and orbital computed tomography determined diagnosis. The CDR3 extends over 12 amino acids. Trimming removed 3 bases from V and 5 bases from J; junction bases left unmatched: 4. The germline gives CDR1 DFQATT, CDR2 SNEGSKA (reference sequence). Notes on the study in general: Prediction of ophthalmopathy progression reached about 71% sensitivity and around 75% specificity.

This clonotype occurred many times. No antigen is known for it. Beta-chain TCR CDR3 regions were amplified from RNA transcripts. Second-round multiplex PCR followed a first-round RT-PCR using HTBI primers. Via MiXCR, TCRdb re-called the multiplex PCR reads, giving one row per CDR3 protein. This table has under 350,000 distinct CDR3 sequences, 15% to 20% appearing once. The sequence was collected from an adult man with Graves' ophthalmopathy. The chain employs TRBV20-1 and TRBJ2-7, with TRBD1 matching over 7 bases. Sequencing was performed on peripheral blood. The CDR3 reads CSARSQGDEQYF. As DNA, the CDR3 is TGCAGTGCTAGGTCTCAGGGGGACGAGCAGTACTTC.